This T cell receptor (beta chain) was captured in a study of blood T cell repertoires in COVID-19. Study information: COVID-19 samples from acute and convalescent phases originated in the United States, Italy and Spain. PBMCs, B-cell-depleted T cells, or T cells were the source of the cDNA or gDNA that made up the material.

The CDR3 spans 15 residues. Per germline, CDR1 PRHDT and CDR2 FYEKMQ (reference sequence). The J segment lost 1 base and the V segment lost 2 bases, leaving 1 base of the junction unmatched. In the authors' workflow: Estimates of nucleated cell counts were drawn from the amplification of reference gene primers. Libraries were prepared by immunoSEQ multiplex PCR; TCRdb keeps only in-frame clonotypes and omits some of them. V, J and clone size are those of that table, while D and trimming were read from the DNA. The sample includes 130,000 or so clones, about 87% of them seen just once. The chain employs TRBV13 and TRBJ2-2; 7 positions match TRBD1. This sequence was found in a man aged 50 to 60 with acute or convalescent COVID-19. Material: peripheral blood. CDR3 bases: TGTGCCAGCAGCTTAAGGACAGGGAACACCGGGGAGCTGTTTTTT. Amino acid sequence: CASSLRTGNTGELFF.